This TCR beta chain was recovered during a study of cytomegalovirus exposure and HLA in healthy donors. Study observations and caveats: Investigators reported 150 to 200 TCR beta chains as tied to cytomegalovirus. Reports credit the classifier with highly specific, highly sensitive diagnosis of cytomegalovirus status.

A note on this clone: The antigen is not known.

CDR3 length: 13 residues. Trimming took 6 bases from V and 4 from J, leaving 12 bases between them. CDR1 and CDR2 from the germline V gene are SEHNR and FQNEAQ (reference sequence). The study ran its PCR with 60 Vbeta and 13 Jbeta primers. Profiled with immunoSEQ multiplex PCR; TCRdb holds only in-frame clones, not every one. The profile shows 70,000 to 100,000 clones, around 80% of them singletons. The chain uses TRBV7-9 and TRBJ2-5, with D possibly matching TRBD2 (7 bases). Sample: PBMCs. The clonotype originates from a man between 18 and 35 years old in good health and CMV-seronegative. The CDR3 spells CASSGGAGETQYF. The DNA of the CDR3 is TGTGCCAGCAGTGGGGGGGCCGGAGAGACCCAGTACTTC.